Sequencing of this T cell receptor beta chain was carried out in a study of blood T cell repertoires in COVID-19. Study information: Researchers got acute and convalescent COVID-19 samples from the United States, Italy and Spain. PBMCs, B-cell-depleted T cells, or T cells were the source of the cDNA or gDNA that made up the material.

Under the authors' procedure: By means of reference gene primer amplification, nucleated cell counts were estimated. Only in-frame clones appear in the TCRdb table, and some are missing; sequencing was by immunoSEQ multiplex PCR. V, J and clone size are those of that table, while D and trimming were read from the DNA. Of more than 95,000 clones listed, approximately 84% are singletons. Germline loops: CDR1 MNHEY, CDR2 SVGEGT. The CDR3 has 20 residues. V lost 2 bases, J lost 1 base, and 12 bases stayed unmatched. This clone turned up a few times. The chain uses TRBV6-2 or TRBV6-3 and TRBJ2-6; 9 positions agree with TRBD1. The material sequenced was peripheral blood. The clonotype comes from a human donor in a cohort sampled during active or convalescent COVID-19. Here the CDR3 reads CASSYPKATGGISGANVLTF. The CDR3, as DNA: TGTGCCAGCAGTTACCCGAAAGCGACAGGGGGAATTTCTGGGGCCAACGTCCTGACTTTC.